Listed here are 5 T cell receptor beta chains from one sample, sequenced in a study of blood T cell repertoires in COVID-19. Libraries were prepared by immunoSEQ multiplex PCR; TCRdb keeps only in-frame clonotypes and omits some of them. The table includes 310,000 or so clones, approximately 84% detected once. The source material was PBMCs or T cells enriched from blood (not recorded which). These receptors came from a woman under 30 who had recovered from COVID-19.

The gene calls are TRBV25-1 and TRBJ2-1; a weak D match, TRBD1 (6 bases). The CDR3 spans 14 residues. CDR1 is MGHDK and CDR2 is SYGVNS in the germline V gene. V lost 2 bases to trimming and J lost 2 bases, with 7 bases between them. The CDR3 DNA sequence: TGTGCCAGCAGTGAAGGGGGCACCTACAATGAGCAGTTCTTC. Protein: CASSEGGTYNEQFF.

This clone came up a few times. The chain joins TRBV4-2 to TRBJ1-5; TRBD1 is a possible D gene (5 bases). Trimming pared 3 bases from V and 7 bases from J, leaving 16 bases between. This CDR3 spans 15 amino acids. Germline CDR1 LGHNA, CDR2 YNFKEQ. The CDR3, as DNA: TGTGCCAGCAGCCAGGATGGGCAGGGAGGCCAGCCCCAGCATTTT. It encodes CASSQDGQGGQPQHF.

This chain connects TRBV5-1 to TRBJ1-1; D unresolved. V gave up 6 bases and J gave up 1 base, with 7 bases separating them. Germline values: CDR1 SGHRS, CDR2 YFSETQ. This CDR3 is 12 amino acids long. The CDR3 sequence: CASTTGNTEAFF. Here the CDR3 DNA reads TGCGCCAGCACAACCGGGAACACTGAAGCTTTCTTT.

This clone showed up many times. The rearrangement links TRBV24-1 to TRBJ2-2, with 9 positions matching TRBD2. The junction had 6 bases not matched to a gene; V was cut back by 5 bases and J by 6 bases. The germline V gene has CDR1 KGHDR and CDR2 SFDVKD. CDR3 size: 15 residues. CDR3 nucleotides: TGTGCCACCAGTGGATTAGCGGGAGTTTCCGGGGAGCTGTTTTTT. Residues: CATSGLAGVSGELFF.

The V gene is TRBV2, the J gene TRBJ2-7, with no clear D. V lost 6 bases, J lost 3 bases, and 12 bases lay in between. This CDR3 is built from 13 residues. The germline V gene encodes CDR1 SNHLY and CDR2 FYNNEI. CDR3 nucleotides: TGTGCCAGCAGGACCCCTCAGGTCTACGAGCAGTACTTC. It translates to CASRTPQVYEQYF.